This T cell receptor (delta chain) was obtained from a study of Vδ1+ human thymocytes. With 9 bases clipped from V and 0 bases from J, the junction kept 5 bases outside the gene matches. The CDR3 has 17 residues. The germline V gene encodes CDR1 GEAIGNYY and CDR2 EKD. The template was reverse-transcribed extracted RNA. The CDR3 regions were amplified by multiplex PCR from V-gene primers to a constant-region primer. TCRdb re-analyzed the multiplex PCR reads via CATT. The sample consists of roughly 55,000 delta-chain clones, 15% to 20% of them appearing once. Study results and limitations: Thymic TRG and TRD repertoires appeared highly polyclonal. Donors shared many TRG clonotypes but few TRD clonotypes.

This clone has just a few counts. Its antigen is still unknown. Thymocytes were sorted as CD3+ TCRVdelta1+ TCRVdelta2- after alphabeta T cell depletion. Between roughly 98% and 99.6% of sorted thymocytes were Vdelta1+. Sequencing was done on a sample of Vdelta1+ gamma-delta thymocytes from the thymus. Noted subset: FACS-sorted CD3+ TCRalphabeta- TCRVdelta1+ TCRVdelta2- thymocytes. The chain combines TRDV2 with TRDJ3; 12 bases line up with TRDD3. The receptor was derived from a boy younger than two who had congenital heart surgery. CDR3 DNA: TGTGCCCGGAGACTGGGGGATACCTCCTGGGACACCCGACAGATGTTTTTC. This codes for CARRLGDTSWDTRQMFF.